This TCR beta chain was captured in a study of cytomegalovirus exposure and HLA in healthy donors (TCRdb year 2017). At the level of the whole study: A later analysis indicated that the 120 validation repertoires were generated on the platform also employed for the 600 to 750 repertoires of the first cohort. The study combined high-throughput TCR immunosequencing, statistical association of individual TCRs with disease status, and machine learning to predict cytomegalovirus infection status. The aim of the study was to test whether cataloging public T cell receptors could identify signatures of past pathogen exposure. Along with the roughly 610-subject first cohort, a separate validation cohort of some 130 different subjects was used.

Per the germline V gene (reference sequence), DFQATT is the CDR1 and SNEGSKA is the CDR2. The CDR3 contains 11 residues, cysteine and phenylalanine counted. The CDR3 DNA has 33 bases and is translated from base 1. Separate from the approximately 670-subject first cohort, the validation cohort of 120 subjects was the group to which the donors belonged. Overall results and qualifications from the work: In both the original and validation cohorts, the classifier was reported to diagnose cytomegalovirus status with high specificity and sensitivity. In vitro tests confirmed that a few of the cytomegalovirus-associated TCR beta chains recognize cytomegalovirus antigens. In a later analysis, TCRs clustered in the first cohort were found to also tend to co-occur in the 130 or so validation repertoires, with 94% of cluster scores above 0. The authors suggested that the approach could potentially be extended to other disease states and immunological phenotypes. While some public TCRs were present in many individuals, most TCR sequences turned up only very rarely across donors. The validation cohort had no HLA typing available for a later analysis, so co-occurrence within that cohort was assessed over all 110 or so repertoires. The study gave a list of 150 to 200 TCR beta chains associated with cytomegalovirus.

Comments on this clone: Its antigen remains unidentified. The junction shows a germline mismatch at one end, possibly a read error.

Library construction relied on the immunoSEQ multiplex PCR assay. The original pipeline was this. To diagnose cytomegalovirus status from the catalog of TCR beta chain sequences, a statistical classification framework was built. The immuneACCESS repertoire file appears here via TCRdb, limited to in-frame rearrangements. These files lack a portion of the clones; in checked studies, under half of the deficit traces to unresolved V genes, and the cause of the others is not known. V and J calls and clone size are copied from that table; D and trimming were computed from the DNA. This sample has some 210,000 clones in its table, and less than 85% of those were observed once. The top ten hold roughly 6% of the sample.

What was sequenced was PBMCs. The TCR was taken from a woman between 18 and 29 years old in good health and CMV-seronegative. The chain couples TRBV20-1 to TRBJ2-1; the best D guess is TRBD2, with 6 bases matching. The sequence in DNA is TGCAGCGCTACCAAGCGGGATGAGCAGTTCTTC. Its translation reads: CSATKRDEQFF.